This T cell receptor beta chain was obtained from a study of blood T cells in healthy people across ages. Study-level findings and limits: Changes seen in expanded clonotypes were possibly confounded by donor CMV status left unknown. Per-million-T-cell TCR beta diversity fell roughly linearly with age.

V lost 4 bases and J lost 2; bases outside the gene matches: 8. The CDR3 has 16 amino acids. Germline V CDR1 and CDR2: MNHEY, SVGEGT. The table lists this clonotype with many counts. The antigen is unknown. It was with a sample-barcoded 5' primer and a J-beta primer mix that a second PCR of roughly 7 to 12 cycles was run. The authors tagged each cDNA molecule using a template-switch adaptor with 12 random nucleotides. Via MiXCR, TCRdb re-called the 5' RACE reads, giving one row per CDR3 protein. This table has about 590,000 distinct CDR3 sequences, under 30% appearing once. The rearrangement joins TRBV6-2 or TRBV6-3 to TRBJ1-5; 7 positions match TRBD1. Sequencing was carried out using blood. This sequence originates from an elderly woman in good health. CDR3 nucleotide sequence: TGTGCCAGCAGTTTCACAGGGGCCTCGGGCAATCAGCCCCAGCATTTT. Translated: CASSFTGASGNQPQHF.